The 8 T cell receptor beta chains below come from one sample, sequenced in a study of blood T cell repertoires in COVID-19. This table comes from immunoSEQ multiplex PCR, and its TCRdb copy is limited to in-frame clones, with some not included. The repertoire has about 66,000 clones, about 86% of them found once; the top ten carry 5.5% to 8%. The sample consisted of peripheral blood. Receptor source: a man aged 45-65 years with active COVID-19.

The chain carries TRBV27 and TRBJ1-1; D is unresolved. The CDR3 is made up of 14 amino acids. Between the trimmed V and J ends, which lost 3 bases and 1 base, there was a span of 9 bases. Germline V CDR1 and CDR2: MNHEY, SMNVEV (reference sequence). CDR3 bases: TGTGCCAGCAGTTTTAGATCATCGAACACTGAAGCTTTCTTT. This codes for CASSFRSSNTEAFF.

This chain uses TRBV18 with TRBJ1-2; TRBD1 agrees at 9 bases. The germline CDR1 and CDR2 sequences are KGHSH and LQKENI. The CDR3 consists of 17 residues. V lost 1 base and J lost 0; bases outside the gene matches: 6. CDR3 DNA: TGTGCCAGCTCACCACAGGGACAGGGAGCTGCTAACTATGGCTACACCTTC. This codes for CASSPQGQGAANYGYTF.

The gene calls are TRBV4-1 and TRBJ2-5; D is possibly TRBD2 (6 bases). V was trimmed by 1 base and J by 7 bases, leaving 16 bases between them. The CDR3 has 15 residues. Per germline, CDR1 MGHRA and CDR2 YSYEKL. In nucleotides, the CDR3 is TGCGCCAGCAGCCAAGGCACTAGCCAACCGCGGACCCAGTACTTC. It encodes CASSQGTSQPRTQYF.

The table lists this clone with a count of one. The chain has TRBV4-1 and TRBJ2-5; TRBD2 matches 7 bases. The CDR3 spans 15 residues. J gave up 1 base and V 1 base, and 3 bases lay outside the gene matches. Per germline, CDR1 MGHRA and CDR2 YSYEKL. CDR3 nucleotide sequence: TGCGCCAGCAGCCAAGGGGGGGGGTCCCAAGAGACCCAGTACTTC. This sequence encodes CASSQGGGSQETQYF.

This rearrangement joins TRBV6-5 to TRBJ1-5, with TRBD1 identical over 8 bases. Trimming cost V 10 bases and J 3 bases; bases outside gene matches: 8. CDR3 length: 14 residues. Germline V gives CDR1 MNHEY, CDR2 SVGAGI. The CDR3 DNA reads as TGTGCCACCCAGACAGGGGCCAACAATCAGCCCCAGCATTTT. It specifies CATQTGANNQPQHF.

This clone has only one observation. The chain links TRBV5-4 to TRBJ2-7, with TRBD1 matching 8 bases. The CDR3 spans 16 residues. Germline V gene sequence: CDR1 SGHNT, CDR2 YYREEE (reference sequence). With 9 bases clipped from V and 1 base from J, the junction kept 15 bases outside the gene matches. CDR3 sequence (DNA): TGTGCCATCGGCGCCTCACTGGGACAGGCGTCCTACGAGCAGTACTTC. Translation gives CAIGASLGQASYEQYF.

In the case of this clone: Other DNA sequences in the sample encode the same CDR3. The chain combines TRBV5-1 with TRBJ2-1, with a tentative D call TRBD1 (5 bases). Trimming left V 4 bases short and J 7 bases short, with 9 bases between. The length of the CDR3 is 12 residues. The germline gives CDR1 SGHRS, CDR2 YFSETQ. The CDR3 loop reads CASSVQGNEQFF. CDR3 sequence (DNA): TGCGCCAGCAGCGTTCAGGGTAATGAGCAGTTCTTC.

The V call is TRBV5-1, the J call TRBJ2-2; 8 nucleotides align to TRBD1. CDR1 is SGHRS, CDR2 YFSETQ, per germline. CDR3 size: 15 residues. Germline trimming cut 4 bases from V and 4 bases from J; bases unmatched to any gene: 6. CDR3 bases: TGCGCCAGCAGCATACGGACAGGGATCACCGGGGAGCTGTTTTTT. It is translated as CASSIRTGITGELFF.